These 9 T cell receptor beta chains originate from one sample sequenced in a study of shared clonotypes between healthy human individuals. The repertoire was sequenced with immunoSEQ multiplex PCR; TCRdb's copy has only in-frame clones and lacks some. The sample shows some 800,000 clones, 92% of them seen only once. Naive CD8 isolation took CD45RO-negative cells positively selected for CCR7 and excluded terminally differentiated effector memory CD45RA+ cells. Sequenced input: naive CD8+ T cells sorted from blood. The receptors originated from a man aged 25-40 years in good health.

This CDR3 is CAISVGGRADEQFF. The DNA of the CDR3 is TGTGCCATCAGTGTAGGCGGGAGGGCTGATGAGCAGTTCTTC. The rearrangement uses TRBV10-3 and TRBJ2-1; TRBD2 agrees at 9 bases. V gave up 4 bases and J gave up 8 bases; unmatched junction bases: 6. The CDR3 sequence is 14 residues long. The germline CDR1 and CDR2 sequences are ENHRY and SYGVKD.

This clone was found once. The chain couples TRBV7-9 to TRBJ2-7; 11 positions match TRBD2. J gave up 2 bases and V 7 bases, and 16 bases lay outside the gene matches. The CDR3 has 18 amino acids. Germline CDR1 is SEHNR and CDR2 is FQNEAQ (reference sequence). In nucleotides, the CDR3 is TGTGCCAGCACTACCACTGTTCCCGGGACTAGCGGTCCCTACGAGCAGTACTTC. This sequence encodes CASTTTVPGTSGPYEQYF.

The V gene is TRBV6-5, the J gene TRBJ2-7; either TRBD1 or TRBD2 may fit D (5 bases each). The CDR3 has 14 residues. Trimming cost V 0 bases and J 7 bases, with 13 bases left between them. The germline gives CDR1 MNHEY, CDR2 SVGAGI. CDR3 sequence (DNA): TGTGCCAGCAGTTACTCGTTGGGGACGGGTGAGCAGTACTTC. Translation: CASSYSLGTGEQYF.

V and J are TRBV9 and TRBJ2-3; D is possibly TRBD2 (5 bases). CDR1 SGDLS and CDR2 YYNGEE come from the germline V gene. V was cut by 0 bases and J by 6 bases, with 14 bases left in between. The CDR3 totals 15 residues. CDR3: CASSVVTGILDTQYF. The CDR3 region has the DNA TGTGCCAGCAGCGTAGTCACGGGAATCTTGGATACGCAGTATTTT. The entire variable domain, with the rest obtained from reference TRBV9 and TRBJ2-3, is as follows: DSGVTQTPKHLITATGQRVTLRCSPRSGDLSVYWYQQSLDQGLQFLIQYYNGEERAKGNILERFSAQQFPDLHSELNLSSLELGDSALYFCASSVVTGILDTQYFGPGTRLTVL.

The V call is TRBV10-3, the J call TRBJ2-7, with 7 bases fitting TRBD2. Germline V gene data show CDR1 as ENHRY and CDR2 as SYGVKD. Trimming at V came to 4 bases and at J to 2 bases, leaving 2 bases not matched to a gene. The CDR3 loop spans 13 amino acids. In DNA form, the CDR3 reads TGTGCCATCAGTGTTGGGGGGGCCTACGAGCAGTACTTC. Its translation: CAISVGGAYEQYF.

This chain links TRBV18 with TRBJ2-7, with 8 bases matching TRBD1. Germline assignment: CDR1 KGHSH and CDR2 LQKENI. V dropped 2 bases and J dropped 2; count of bases not matched to a gene: 8. This CDR3 spans 16 amino acids. The DNA for the CDR3 is TGTGCCAGCTCACCATCGGACAGGGTCAATACCTACGAGCAGTACTTC. It is translated as CASSPSDRVNTYEQYF.

In regard to this clone: Additional DNA sequences in this sample encode the identical CDR3. V gene TRBV4-2 combines with J gene TRBJ2-7, with TRBD1 as a possible D gene (6 bases). The CDR3 sequence is 13 residues long. V was pared by 3 bases and J by 2 bases, with 8 bases between. Per germline, CDR1 LGHNA and CDR2 YNFKEQ. In DNA, the CDR3 is TGTGCCAGCAGCCAGGCAGGGGCCTACGAGCAGTACTTC. Residues: CASSQAGAYEQYF.

J is TRBJ2-2 and V is TRBV27; no firm D call. The CDR3 has 13 amino acids. Per the germline V gene, CDR1 is MNHEY and CDR2 is SMNVEV (reference sequence). V shed 6 bases and J shed 1 base, with 6 bases lying between them. CDR3: CASRVLNTGELFF. CDR3 sequence (DNA): TGTGCCAGCAGAGTTTTGAACACCGGGGAGCTGTTTTTT.

V is TRBV9 and J is TRBJ2-3; D may be TRBD2 (7 bases). The V end lost 7 bases, the J end lost 6 bases, and 27 bases lay between the germline ends. Germline V lookup: CDR1 SGDLS, CDR2 YYNGEE. CDR3 length: 17 residues. Here the CDR3 reads CASGSNPGEGSIDTQYF. The CDR3 nucleotides read TGTGCCAGCGGCTCCAACCCAGGGGAGGGGTCTATTGATACGCAGTATTTT.